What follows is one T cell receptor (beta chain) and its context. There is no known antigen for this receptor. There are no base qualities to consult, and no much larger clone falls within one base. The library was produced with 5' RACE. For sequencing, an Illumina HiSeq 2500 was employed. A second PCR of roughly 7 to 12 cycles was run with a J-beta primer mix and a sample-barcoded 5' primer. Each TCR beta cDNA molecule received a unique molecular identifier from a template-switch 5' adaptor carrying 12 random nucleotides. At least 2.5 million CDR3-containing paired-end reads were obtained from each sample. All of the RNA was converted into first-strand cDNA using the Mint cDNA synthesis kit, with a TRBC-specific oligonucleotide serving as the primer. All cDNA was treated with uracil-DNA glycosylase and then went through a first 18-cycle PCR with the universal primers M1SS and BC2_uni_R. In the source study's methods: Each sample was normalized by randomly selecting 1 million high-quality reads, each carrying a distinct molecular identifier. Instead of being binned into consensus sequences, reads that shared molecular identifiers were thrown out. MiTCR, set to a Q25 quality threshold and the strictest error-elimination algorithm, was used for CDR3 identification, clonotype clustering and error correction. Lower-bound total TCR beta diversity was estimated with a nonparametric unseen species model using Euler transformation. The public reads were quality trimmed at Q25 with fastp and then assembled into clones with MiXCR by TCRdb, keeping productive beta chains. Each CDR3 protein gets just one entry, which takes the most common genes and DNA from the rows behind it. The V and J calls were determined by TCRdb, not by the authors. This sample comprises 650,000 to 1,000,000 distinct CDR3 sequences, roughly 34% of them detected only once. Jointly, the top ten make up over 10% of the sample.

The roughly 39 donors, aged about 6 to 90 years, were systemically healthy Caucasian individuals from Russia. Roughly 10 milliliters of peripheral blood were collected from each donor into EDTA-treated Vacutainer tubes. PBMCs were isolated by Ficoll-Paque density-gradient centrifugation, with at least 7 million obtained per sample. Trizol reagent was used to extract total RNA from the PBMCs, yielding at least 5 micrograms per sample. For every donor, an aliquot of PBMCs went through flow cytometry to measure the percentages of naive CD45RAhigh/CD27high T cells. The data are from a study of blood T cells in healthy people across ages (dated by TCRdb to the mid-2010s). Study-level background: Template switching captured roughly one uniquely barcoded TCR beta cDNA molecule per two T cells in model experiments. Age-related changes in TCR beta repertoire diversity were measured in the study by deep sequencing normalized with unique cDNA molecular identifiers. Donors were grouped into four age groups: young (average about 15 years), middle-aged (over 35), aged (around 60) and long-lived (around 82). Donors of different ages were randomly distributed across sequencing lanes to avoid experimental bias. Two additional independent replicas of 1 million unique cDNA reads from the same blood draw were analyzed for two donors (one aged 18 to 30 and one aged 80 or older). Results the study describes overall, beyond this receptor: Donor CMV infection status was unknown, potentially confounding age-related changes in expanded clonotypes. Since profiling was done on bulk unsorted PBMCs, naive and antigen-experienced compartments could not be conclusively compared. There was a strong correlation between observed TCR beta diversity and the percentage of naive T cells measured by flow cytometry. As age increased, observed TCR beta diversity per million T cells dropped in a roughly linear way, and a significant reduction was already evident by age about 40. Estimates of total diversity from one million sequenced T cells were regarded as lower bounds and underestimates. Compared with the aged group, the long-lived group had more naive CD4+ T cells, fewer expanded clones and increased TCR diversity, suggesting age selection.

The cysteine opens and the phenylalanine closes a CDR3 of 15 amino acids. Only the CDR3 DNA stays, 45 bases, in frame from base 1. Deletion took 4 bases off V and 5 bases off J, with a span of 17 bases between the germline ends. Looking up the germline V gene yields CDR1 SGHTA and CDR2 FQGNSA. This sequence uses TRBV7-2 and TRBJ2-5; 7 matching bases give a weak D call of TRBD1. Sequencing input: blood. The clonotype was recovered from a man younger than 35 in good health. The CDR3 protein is CASSSRRRGEETQYF. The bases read TGTGCCAGCAGCTCGCGACGCAGGGGGGAGGAGACCCAGTACTTC. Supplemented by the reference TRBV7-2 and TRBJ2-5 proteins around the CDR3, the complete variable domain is GAGVSQSPSNKVTEKGKDVELRCDPISGHTALYWYRQSLGQGLEFLIYFQGNSAPDKSGLPSDRFSAERTGGSVSTLTIQRTQQEDSAVYLCASSSRRRGEETQYFGPGTRLLVL.